This T cell receptor beta chain was retrieved from a study of cytomegalovirus exposure and HLA in healthy donors. The CDR3 runs 13 residues. Germline CDR1 SGHTA, CDR2 FQGNSA. J lost 4 bases, V lost 6 bases, and 3 bases had no gene match. Amplification used 60 Vbeta primers and 13 Jbeta primers. Using immunoSEQ multiplex PCR, the repertoire was profiled, and TCRdb retains in-frame clones only, with some absent. Recorded for this sample: 130,000 or so clones. Sequencing was done on a sample of PBMCs. V gene TRBV7-2 combines with J gene TRBJ1-3; 7 bases map to TRBD1. This receptor was obtained from a woman aged 18 to 35 in good health and CMV-seronegative. Here the CDR3 reads CASSKGGGNTIYF. The CDR3 DNA is TGTGCCAGCAGTAAAGGGGGCGGAAACACCATATATTTT. The full variable domain, rest sourced from reference TRBV7-2 and TRBJ1-3, is GAGVSQSPSNKVTEKGKDVELRCDPISGHTALYWYRQSLGQGLEFLIYFQGNSAPDKSGLPSDRFSAERTGGSVSTLTIQRTQQEDSAVYLCASSKGGGNTIYFGEGSWLTVV.